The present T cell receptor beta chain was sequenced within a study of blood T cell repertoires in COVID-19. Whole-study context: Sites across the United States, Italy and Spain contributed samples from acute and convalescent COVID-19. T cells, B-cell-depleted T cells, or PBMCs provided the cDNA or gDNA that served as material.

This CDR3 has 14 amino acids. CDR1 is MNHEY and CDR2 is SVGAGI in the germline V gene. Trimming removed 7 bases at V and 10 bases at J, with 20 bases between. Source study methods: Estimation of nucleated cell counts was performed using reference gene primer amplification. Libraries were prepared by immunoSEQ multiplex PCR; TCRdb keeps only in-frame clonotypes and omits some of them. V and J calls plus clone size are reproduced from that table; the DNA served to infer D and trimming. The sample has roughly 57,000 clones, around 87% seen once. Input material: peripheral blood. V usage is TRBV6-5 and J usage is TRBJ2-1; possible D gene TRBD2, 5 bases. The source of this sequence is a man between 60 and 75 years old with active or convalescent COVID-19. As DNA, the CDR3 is TGTGCCAGCATCTCATTCGGTCTTAGGAGGGAGCAGTTCTTC. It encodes CASISFGLRREQFF.